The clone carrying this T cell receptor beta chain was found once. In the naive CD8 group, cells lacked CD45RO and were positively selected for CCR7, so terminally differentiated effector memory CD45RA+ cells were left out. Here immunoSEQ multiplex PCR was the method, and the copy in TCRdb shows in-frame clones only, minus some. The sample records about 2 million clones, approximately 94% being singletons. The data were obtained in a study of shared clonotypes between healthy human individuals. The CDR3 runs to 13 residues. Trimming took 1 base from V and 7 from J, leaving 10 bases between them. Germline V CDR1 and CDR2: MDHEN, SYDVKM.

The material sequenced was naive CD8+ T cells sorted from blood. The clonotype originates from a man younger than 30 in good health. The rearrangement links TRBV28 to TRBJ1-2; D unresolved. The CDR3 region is CASSLLPGPGYTF. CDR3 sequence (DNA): TGTGCCAGCAGTTTATTGCCAGGCCCTGGCTACACCTTC.